This TCR beta chain came from a study of graft-versus-host responses after intestinal transplantation. Study-level background: Recipients across the board were started on anti-thymocyte globulin induction, then kept on tacrolimus and steroids for approximately three years. Study outcomes and limitations: Present in recipient marrow, GvH clones included some that appeared first in ileum or blood. Declining HvG levels early post-transplant were linked to peak circulating GvH clone levels.

Here immunoSEQ multiplex PCR was the method, and the copy in TCRdb shows in-frame clones only, minus some. The sample lists just over 95,000 clones, 92% seen once, with 0.17% in the top ten. Comment on this clone: Its matching antigen is unknown.

V was pared by 3 bases and J by 5 bases, with 7 bases between. The germline V gene encodes CDR1 MNHNS and CDR2 SASEGT. The CDR3 extends over 13 amino acids. The sequenced sample was unstimulated CD4+ T cells sorted from spleen or lymph node cells, obtained before intestinal transplant. J is TRBJ2-2 and V is TRBV6-1; no clear D gene. The receptor comes from a human donor who received an intestinal transplant. CDR3 region: CASSEAVTGELFF. The DNA for the CDR3 is TGTGCCAGCAGTGAGGCTGTTACCGGGGAGCTGTTTTTT.